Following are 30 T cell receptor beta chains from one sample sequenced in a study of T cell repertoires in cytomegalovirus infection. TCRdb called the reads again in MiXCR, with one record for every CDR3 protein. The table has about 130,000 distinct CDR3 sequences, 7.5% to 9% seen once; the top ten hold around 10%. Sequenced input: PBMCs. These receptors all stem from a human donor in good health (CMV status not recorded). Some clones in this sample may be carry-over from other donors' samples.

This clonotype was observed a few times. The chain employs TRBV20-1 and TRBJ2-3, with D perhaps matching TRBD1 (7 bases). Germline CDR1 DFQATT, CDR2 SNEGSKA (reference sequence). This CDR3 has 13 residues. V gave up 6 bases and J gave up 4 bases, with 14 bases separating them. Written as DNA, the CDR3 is TGCAGTGCGGGGCCAGGGGGGTCAGATACGCAGTATTTT. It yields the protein CSAGPGGSDTQYF.

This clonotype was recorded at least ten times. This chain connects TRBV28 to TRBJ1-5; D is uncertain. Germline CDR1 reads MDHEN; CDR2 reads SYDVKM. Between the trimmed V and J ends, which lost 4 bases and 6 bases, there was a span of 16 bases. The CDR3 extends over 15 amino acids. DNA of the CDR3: TGTGCCAGCAGTTCCCGGACGACCGTGAGTCAGCCCCAGCATTTT. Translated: CASSSRTTVSQPQHF.

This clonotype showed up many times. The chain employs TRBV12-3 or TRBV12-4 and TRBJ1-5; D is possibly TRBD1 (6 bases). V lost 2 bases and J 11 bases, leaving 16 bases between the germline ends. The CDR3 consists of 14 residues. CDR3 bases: TGTGCCAGCAGTTTATCAGGGGCCCGGAGGGCCCAGCATTTT. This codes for CASSLSGARRAQHF.

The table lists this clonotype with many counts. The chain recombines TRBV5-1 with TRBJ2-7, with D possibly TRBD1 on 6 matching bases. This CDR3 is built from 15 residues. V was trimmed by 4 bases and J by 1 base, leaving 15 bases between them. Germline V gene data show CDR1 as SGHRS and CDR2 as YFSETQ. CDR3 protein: CASSAAPGQSYEQYF. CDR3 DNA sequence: TGCGCCAGCAGCGCCGCTCCAGGACAGTCCTACGAGCAGTACTTC.

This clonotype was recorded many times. The CDR3 region is CASSPRNSGGQETQYF. DNA for the CDR3: TGTGCCAGCAGTCCAAGGAATAGCGGGGGACAAGAGACCCAGTACTTC. The rearrangement links TRBV6-1 to TRBJ2-5; 9 positions agree with TRBD2. V was pared by 5 bases and J by 2 bases, with 9 bases of the junction left unmatched. The CDR3 spans 16 residues. Per the germline V gene, CDR1 is MNHNS and CDR2 is SASEGT.

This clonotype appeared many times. The CDR3 sequence: CASRNYNEQFF. DNA of the CDR3: TGTGCCAGCAGAAATTACAATGAGCAGTTCTTC. This chain joins TRBV7-2 and TRBJ2-1; D call uncertain. The germline V and J ends were trimmed by 6 bases and 4 bases, with 4 bases remaining between them. Germline V gene lookup returns CDR1 SGHTA and CDR2 FQGNSA. The CDR3 length is 11 residues.

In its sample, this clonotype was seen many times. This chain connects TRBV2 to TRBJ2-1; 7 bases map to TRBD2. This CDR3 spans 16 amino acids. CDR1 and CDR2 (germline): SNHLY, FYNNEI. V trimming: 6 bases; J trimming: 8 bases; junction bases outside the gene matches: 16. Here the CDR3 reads CASRLPGLYQRDEQFF. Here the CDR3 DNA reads TGTGCCAGCAGATTACCGGGACTATACCAGAGGGATGAGCAGTTCTTC.

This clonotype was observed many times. The DNA for the CDR3 is TGTGCCAGCAGCGGACTAGGGAATGAGCAGTTCTTC. Its protein product is CASSGLGNEQFF. The V gene is TRBV7-9, the J gene TRBJ2-1, with 7 bases lining up with TRBD2. Per the germline V gene, CDR1 is SEHNR and CDR2 is FQNEAQ (reference sequence). J gave up 7 bases and V 5 bases, and 2 bases lay outside the gene matches. The CDR3 spans 12 residues.

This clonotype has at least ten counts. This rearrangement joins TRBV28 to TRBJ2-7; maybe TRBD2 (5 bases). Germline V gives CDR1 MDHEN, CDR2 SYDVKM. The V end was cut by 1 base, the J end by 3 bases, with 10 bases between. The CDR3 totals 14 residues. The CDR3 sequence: CASSLSARDYEQYF. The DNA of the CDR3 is TGTGCCAGCAGTTTATCGGCCCGGGACTACGAGCAGTACTTC.

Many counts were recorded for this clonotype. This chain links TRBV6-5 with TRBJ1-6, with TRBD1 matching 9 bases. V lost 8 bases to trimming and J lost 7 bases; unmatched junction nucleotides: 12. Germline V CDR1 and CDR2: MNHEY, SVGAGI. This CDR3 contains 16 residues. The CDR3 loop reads CASGRQGVTTNSPLHF. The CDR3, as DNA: TGTGCCAGCGGCAGACAGGGGGTGACGACCAATTCACCCCTCCACTTT.

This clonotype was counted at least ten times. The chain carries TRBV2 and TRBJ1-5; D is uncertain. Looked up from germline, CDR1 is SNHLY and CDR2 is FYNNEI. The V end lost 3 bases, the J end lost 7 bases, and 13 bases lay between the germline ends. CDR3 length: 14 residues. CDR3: CASSEIPPLQPQHF. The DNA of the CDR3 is TGTGCCAGCAGTGAGATCCCCCCCCTCCAGCCCCAGCATTTT.

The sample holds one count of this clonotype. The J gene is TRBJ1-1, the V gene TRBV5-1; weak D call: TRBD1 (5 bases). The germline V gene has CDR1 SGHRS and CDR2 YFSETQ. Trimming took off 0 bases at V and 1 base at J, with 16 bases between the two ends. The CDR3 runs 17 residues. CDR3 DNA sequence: TGCGCCAGCAGCTTGGTCCCCTCACAGGTCTCGAACACTGAAGCTTTCTTT. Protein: CASSLVPSQVSNTEAFF.

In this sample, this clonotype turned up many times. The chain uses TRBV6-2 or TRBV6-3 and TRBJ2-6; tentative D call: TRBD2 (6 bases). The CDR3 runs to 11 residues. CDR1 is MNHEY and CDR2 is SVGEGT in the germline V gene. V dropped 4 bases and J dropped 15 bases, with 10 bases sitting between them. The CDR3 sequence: CASSSGSALTF. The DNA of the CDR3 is TGTGCCAGCAGTTCCGGGAGCGCCCTGACTTTC.

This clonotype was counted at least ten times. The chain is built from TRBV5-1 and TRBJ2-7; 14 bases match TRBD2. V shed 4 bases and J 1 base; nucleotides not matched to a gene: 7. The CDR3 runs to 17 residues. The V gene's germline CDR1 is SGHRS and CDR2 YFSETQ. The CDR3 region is CASSRGTSGSKSYEQYF. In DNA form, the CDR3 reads TGCGCCAGCAGCAGGGGGACTAGCGGGAGCAAGTCCTACGAGCAGTACTTC.

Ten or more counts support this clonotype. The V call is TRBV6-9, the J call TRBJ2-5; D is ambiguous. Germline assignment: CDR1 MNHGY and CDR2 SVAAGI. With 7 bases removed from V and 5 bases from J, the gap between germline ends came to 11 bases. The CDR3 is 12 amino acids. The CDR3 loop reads CASNGPAETQYF. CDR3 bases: TGTGCCAGCAATGGCCCTGCGGAGACCCAGTACTTC.

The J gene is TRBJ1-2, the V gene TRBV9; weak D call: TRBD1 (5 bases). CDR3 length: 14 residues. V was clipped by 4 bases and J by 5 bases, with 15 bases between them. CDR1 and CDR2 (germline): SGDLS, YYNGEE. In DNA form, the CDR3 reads TGTGCCAGCAGCCCGCCCCGGGGGGGGTATGGCTACACCTTC. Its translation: CASSPPRGGYGYTF. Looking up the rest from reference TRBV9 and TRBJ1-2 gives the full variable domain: DSGVTQTPKHLITATGQRVTLRCSPRSGDLSVYWYQQSLDQGLQFLIQYYNGEERAKGNILERFSAQQFPDLHSELNLSSLELGDSALYFCASSPPRGGYGYTFGSGTRLTVV.

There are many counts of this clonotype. CDR3 DNA: TGTGCCAGCAGCTTAGAGGGCTGGGATACTGAAGCTTTCTTT. It is translated as CASSLEGWDTEAFF. The chain recombines TRBV7-9 with TRBJ1-1, with D unresolved. The length of the CDR3 is 14 residues. From germline, CDR1 is SEHNR and CDR2 FQNEAQ (reference sequence). V shed 1 base and J shed 5 bases, with 11 bases lying between them. Filled out from reference TRBV7-9 and TRBJ1-1, the complete variable domain reads DTGVSQNPRHKITKRGQNVTFRCDPISEHNRLYWYRQTLGQGPEFLTYFQNEAQLEKSRLLSDRFSAERPKGSFSTLEIQRTEQGDSAMYLCASSLEGWDTEAFFGQGTRLTVV.

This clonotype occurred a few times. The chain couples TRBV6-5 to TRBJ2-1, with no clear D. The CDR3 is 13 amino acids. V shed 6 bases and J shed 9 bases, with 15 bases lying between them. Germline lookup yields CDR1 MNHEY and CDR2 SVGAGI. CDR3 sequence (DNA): TGTGCCAGCAGGTCCAATTCGGTTCGTGAGCAGTTCTTC. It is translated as CASRSNSVREQFF.

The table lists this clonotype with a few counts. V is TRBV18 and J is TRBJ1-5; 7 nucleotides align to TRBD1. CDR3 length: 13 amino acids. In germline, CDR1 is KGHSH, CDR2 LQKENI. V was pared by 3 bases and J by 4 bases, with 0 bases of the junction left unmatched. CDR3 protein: CASSPGQNQPQHF. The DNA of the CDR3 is TGTGCCAGCTCACCGGGACAGAATCAGCCCCAGCATTTT.

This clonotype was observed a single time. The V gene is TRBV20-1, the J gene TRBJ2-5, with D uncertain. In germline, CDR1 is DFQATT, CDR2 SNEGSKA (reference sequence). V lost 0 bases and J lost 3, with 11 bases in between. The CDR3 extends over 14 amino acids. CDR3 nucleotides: TGCAGTGCTAGAGACCCGACTCTGAAAGAGACCCAGTACTTC. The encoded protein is CSARDPTLKETQYF.

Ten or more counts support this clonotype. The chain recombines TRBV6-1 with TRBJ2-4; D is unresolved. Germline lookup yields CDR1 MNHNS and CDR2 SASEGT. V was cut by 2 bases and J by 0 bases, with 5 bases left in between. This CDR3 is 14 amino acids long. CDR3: CASSEFLAKNIQYF. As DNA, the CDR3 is TGTGCCAGCAGTGAATTCCTAGCCAAAAACATTCAGTACTTC.

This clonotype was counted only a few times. As DNA, the CDR3 is TGTGCCAGCTCACCAGGGACCCAAGAGACCCAGTACTTC. It is translated as CASSPGTQETQYF. The rearrangement joins TRBV18 to TRBJ2-5, with D possibly called TRBD1 or TRBD2 (5 bases each). The V end lost 2 bases, the J end lost 1 base, and 5 bases lay between the germline ends. In germline, CDR1 is KGHSH, CDR2 LQKENI. This CDR3 has 13 amino acids.

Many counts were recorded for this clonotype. In DNA, the CDR3 is TGCAGTGCTCTCGGAGGGGGCAAGACTGAAGCTTTCTTT. The encoded protein is CSALGGGKTEAFF. The chain uses TRBV20-1 and TRBJ1-1, with 7 nucleotides matching TRBD1. Germline CDR1 is DFQATT and CDR2 is SNEGSKA (reference sequence). The J segment lost 5 bases and the V segment lost 5 bases, leaving 8 bases of the junction unmatched. CDR3 length: 13 amino acids.

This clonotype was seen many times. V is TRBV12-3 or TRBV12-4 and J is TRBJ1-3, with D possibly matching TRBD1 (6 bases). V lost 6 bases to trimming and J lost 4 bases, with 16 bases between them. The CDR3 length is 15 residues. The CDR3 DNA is TGTGCCAGCAGGATGGACAGATTCTCCGGAAACACCATATATTTT. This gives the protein CASRMDRFSGNTIYF.

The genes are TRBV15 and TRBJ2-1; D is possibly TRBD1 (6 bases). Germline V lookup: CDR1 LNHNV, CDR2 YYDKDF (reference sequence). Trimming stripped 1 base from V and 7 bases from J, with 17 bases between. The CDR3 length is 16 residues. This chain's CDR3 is CATSRGGPNQGNEQFF. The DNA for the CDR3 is TGTGCCACCAGCAGAGGTGGACCAAACCAGGGGAATGAGCAGTTCTTC.

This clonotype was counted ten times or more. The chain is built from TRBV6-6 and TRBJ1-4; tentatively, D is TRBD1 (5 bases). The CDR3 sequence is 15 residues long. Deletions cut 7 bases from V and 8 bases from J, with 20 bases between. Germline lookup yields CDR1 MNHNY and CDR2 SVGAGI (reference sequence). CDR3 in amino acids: CASNSDSTIWEKLFF. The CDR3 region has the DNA TGTGCCAGCAATTCAGACAGTACAATTTGGGAAAAACTGTTTTTT.

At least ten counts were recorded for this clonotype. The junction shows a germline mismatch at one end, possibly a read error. The CDR3 loop is CSARGQSPLHF. The CDR3 coding sequence is TGCAGTGCCAGAGGACAGTCACCCCTCCACTTT. The chain carries TRBV20-1 and TRBJ1-6, with D perhaps matching TRBD1 (6 bases). The germline V gene has CDR1 DFQATT and CDR2 SNEGSKA (reference sequence). This CDR3 is 11 amino acids long.

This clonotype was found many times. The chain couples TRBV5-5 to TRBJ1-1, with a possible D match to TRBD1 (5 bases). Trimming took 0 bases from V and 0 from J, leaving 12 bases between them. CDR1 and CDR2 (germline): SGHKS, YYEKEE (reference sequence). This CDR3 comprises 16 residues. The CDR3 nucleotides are TGTGCCAGCAGCTTGGAACTAGGCAGGGTGAACACTGAAGCTTTCTTT. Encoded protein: CASSLELGRVNTEAFF.

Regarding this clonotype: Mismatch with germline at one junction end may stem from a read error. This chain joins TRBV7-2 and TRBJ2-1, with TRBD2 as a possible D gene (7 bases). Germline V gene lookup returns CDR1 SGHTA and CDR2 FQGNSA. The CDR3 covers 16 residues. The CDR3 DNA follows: TGTGCCAGCAGCTCCTACTGGCGGGGGCCGAAGGATAAGCAGTTGTTC. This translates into CASSSYWRGPKDKQLF.

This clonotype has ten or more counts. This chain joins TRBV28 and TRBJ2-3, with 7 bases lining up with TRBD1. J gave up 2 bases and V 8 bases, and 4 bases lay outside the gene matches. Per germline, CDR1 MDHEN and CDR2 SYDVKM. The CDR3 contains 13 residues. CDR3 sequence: CASYGQVTDTQYF. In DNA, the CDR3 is TGTGCCAGCTACGGACAGGTCACAGATACGCAGTATTTT.